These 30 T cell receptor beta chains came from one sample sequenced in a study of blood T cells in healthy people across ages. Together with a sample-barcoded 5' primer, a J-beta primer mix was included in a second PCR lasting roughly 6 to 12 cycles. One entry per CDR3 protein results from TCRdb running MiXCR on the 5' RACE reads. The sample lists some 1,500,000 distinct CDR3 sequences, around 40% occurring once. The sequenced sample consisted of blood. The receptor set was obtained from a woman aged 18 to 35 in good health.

Written as DNA, the CDR3 is TGCAGTGCTAGACCGCAGCAAGAGACCCAGTACTTC. It is translated as CSARPQQETQYF. The chain carries TRBV20-1 and TRBJ2-5; no clear D gene. Between the trimmed V and J ends, which lost 2 bases and 2 bases, there was a span of 6 bases. Germline-derived CDR1 and CDR2 are DFQATT and SNEGSKA (reference sequence). The CDR3 spans 12 residues.

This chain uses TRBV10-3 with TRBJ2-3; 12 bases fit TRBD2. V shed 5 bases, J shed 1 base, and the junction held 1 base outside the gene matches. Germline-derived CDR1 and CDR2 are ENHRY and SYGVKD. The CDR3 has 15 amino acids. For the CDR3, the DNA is TGTGCCATCAGTCGACTAGCGGGGGGCACAGATACGCAGTATTTT. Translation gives CAISRLAGGTDTQYF.

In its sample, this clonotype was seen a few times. In nucleotides, the CDR3 is TGTGCCAGCAGCTCAGGGTTTGTCTACACCTTC. It translates to CASSSGFVYTF. This rearrangement joins TRBV7-6 to TRBJ1-2, with D tentatively TRBD1 (5 bases). The CDR3 length is 11 residues. V was pared by 4 bases and J by 10 bases, with 10 bases between. CDR1 and CDR2 (germline): SGHVS, FNYEAQ.

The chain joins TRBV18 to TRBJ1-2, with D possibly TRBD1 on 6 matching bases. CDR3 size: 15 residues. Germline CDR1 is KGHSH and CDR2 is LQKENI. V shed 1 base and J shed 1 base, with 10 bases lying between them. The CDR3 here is CASSPQNRDNYGYTF. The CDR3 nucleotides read TGTGCCAGCTCACCACAGAACAGGGATAACTATGGCTACACCTTC.

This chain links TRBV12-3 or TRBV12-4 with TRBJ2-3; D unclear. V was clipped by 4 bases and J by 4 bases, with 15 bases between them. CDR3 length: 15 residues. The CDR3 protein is CASSSPRTSADTQYF. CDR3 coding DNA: TGTGCCAGCAGTTCACCCCGAACAAGCGCAGATACGCAGTATTTT.

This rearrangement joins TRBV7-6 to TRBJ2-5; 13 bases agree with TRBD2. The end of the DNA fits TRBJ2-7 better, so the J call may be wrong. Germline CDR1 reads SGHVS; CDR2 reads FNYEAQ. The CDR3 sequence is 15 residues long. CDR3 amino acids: CASSWTSGRGDEQYF. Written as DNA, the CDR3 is TGTGCCAGCAGCTGGACTAGCGGGAGAGGAGACGAGCAGTACTTC.

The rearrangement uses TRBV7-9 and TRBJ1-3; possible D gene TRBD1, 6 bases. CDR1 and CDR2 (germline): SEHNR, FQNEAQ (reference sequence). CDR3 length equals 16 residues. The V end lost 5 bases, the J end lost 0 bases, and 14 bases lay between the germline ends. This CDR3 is CASSQGWDNSGNTIYF. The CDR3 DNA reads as TGTGCCAGCAGCCAGGGGTGGGACAACTCTGGAAACACCATATATTTT.

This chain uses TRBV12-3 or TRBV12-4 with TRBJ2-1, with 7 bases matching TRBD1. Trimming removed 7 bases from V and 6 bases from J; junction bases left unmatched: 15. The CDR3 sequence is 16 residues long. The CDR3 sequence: CASIGIYRQGRNEQFF. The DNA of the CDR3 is TGTGCCAGCATCGGAATTTACAGACAGGGACGCAATGAGCAGTTCTTC.

The CDR3 DNA is TGTGCCAGCAGTGACCAAGTAAGGGACGACAGACTCCAAGAGACCCAGTACTTC. It encodes CASSDQVRDDRLQETQYF. V and J are TRBV25-1 and TRBJ2-5; D may match TRBD1 or TRBD2 (5 bases each). CDR1 and CDR2 from the germline V gene are MGHDK and SYGVNS. Deletions cut 3 bases from V and 1 base from J, with 21 bases between. CDR3 length: 18 residues.

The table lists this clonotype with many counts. The CDR3 reads CASSLLVGLRNEQYF. The CDR3 coding sequence is TGTGCCAGCAGCTTACTAGTGGGGCTCCGAAACGAGCAGTACTTC. V is TRBV7-8 and J is TRBJ2-5, with D possibly being TRBD1 (5 bases). Near its end, the DNA agrees better with TRBJ2-7, so the J call may be wrong. Germline assignment: CDR1 SGHVS and CDR2 FQNEAQ. The CDR3 length is 15 residues.

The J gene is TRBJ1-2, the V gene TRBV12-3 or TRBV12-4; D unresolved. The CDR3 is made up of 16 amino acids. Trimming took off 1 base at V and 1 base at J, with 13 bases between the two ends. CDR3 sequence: CASSLGGNEVNYGYTF. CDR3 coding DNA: TGTGCCAGCAGTTTAGGAGGGAACGAGGTTAACTATGGCTACACCTTC.

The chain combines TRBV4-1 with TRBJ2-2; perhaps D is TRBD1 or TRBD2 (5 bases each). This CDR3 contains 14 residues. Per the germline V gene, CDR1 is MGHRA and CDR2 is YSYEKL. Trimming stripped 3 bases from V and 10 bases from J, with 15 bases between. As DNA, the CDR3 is TGCGCCAGCAGCCAGGAAAAGACGGGGCCGGAGCTGTTTTTT. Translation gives CASSQEKTGPELFF.

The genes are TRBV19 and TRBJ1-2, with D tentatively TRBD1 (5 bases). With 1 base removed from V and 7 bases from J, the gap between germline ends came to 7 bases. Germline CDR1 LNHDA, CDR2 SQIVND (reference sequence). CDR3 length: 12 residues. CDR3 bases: TGTGCCAGTAGTATAGGAGGGGCTGGCTACACCTTC. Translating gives CASSIGGAGYTF.

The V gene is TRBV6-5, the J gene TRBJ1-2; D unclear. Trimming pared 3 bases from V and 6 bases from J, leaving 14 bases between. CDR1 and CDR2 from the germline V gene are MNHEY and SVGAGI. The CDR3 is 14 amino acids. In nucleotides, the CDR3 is TGTGCCAGCAGTTATGAGGGTGGAGGAGATGGCTACACCTTC. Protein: CASSYEGGGDGYTF.

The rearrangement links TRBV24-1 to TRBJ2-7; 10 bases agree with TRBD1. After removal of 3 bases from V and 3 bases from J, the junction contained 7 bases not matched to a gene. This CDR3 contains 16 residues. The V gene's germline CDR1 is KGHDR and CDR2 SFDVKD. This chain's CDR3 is CATSDPRQGAGYEQYF. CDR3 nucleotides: TGTGCCACCAGTGATCCGCGACAGGGGGCCGGCTACGAGCAGTACTTC.

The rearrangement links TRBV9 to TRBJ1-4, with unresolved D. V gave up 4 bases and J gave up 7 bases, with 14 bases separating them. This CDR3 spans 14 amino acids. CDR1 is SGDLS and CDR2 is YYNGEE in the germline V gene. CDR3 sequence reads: CASSPRSWGEKLFF. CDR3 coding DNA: TGTGCCAGCAGCCCTCGTAGTTGGGGTGAAAAACTGTTTTTT.

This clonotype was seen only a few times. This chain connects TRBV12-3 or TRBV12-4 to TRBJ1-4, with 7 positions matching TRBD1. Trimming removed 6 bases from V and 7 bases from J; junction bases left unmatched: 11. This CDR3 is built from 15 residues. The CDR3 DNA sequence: TGTGCCAGCAGCCTTAACAGGGGAGGTATTGAAAAACTGTTTTTT. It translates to CASSLNRGGIEKLFF.

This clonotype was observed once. As DNA, the CDR3 is TGTGCCAGCAGCTTCGGGGCAGAGGCTGAAGCTTTCTTT. Translation gives CASSFGAEAEAFF. The chain employs TRBV7-9 and TRBJ1-1; D might be TRBD1 (5 bases). The V end lost 3 bases, the J end lost 6 bases, and 11 bases lay between the germline ends. CDR3 length: 13 amino acids. Germline-derived CDR1 and CDR2 are SEHNR and FQNEAQ (reference sequence). The full variable domain, completed using reference TRBV7-9 and TRBJ1-1, is DTGVSQNPRHKITKRGQNVTFRCDPISEHNRLYWYRQTLGQGPEFLTYFQNEAQLEKSRLLSDRFSAERPKGSFSTLEIQRTEQGDSAMYLCASSFGAEAEAFFGQGTRLTVV.

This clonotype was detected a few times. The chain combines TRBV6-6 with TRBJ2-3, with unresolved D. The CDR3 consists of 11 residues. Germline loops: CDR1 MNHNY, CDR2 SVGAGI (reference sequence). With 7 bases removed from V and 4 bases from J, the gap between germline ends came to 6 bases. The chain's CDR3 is CASKRADTQYF. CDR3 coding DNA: TGTGCCAGCAAAAGGGCAGATACGCAGTATTTT.

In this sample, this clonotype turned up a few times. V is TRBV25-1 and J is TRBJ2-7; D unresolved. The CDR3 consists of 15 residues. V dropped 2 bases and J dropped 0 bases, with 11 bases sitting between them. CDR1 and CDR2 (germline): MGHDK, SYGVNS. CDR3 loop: CASSETDTTSYEQYF. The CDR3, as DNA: TGTGCCAGCAGTGAAACAGACACAACCTCCTACGAGCAGTACTTC.

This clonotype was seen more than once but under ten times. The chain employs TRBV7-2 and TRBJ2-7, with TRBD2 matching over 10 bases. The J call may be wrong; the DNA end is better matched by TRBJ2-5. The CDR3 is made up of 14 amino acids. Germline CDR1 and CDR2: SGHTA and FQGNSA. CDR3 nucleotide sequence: TGTGCCAGCAGCTTAGCCTTAGCGGGGGGGACCCAGTACTTC. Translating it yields CASSLALAGGTQYF.

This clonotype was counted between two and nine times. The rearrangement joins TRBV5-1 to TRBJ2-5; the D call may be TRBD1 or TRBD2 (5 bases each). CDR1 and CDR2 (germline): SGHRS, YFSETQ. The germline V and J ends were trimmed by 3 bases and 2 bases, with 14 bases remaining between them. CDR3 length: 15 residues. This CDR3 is CASSSFTGGQETQYF. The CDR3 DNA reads TGCGCCAGCAGCTCCTTTACAGGAGGACAAGAGACCCAGTACTTC.

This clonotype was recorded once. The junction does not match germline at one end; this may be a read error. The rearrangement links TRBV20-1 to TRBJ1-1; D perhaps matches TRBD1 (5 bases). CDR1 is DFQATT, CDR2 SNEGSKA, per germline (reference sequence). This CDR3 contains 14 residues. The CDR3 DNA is TGCAGTACTAGAGATCTTCAGGGTCCCGCTGAAGCTTTCTTT. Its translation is CSTRDLQGPAEAFF.

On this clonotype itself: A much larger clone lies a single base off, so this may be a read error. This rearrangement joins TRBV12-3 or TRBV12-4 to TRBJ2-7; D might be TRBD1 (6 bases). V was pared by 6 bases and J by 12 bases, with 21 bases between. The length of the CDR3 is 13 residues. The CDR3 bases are TGTGCCAGCAGGGACAGTAACCAAGAGACCCGGTACTTC. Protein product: CASRDSNQETRYF.

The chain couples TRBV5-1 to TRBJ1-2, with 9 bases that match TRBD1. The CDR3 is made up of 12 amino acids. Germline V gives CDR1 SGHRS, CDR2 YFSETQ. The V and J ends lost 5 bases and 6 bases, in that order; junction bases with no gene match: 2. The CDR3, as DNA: TGCGCCAGCAGGGGACAGGGAAATGGCTACACCTTC. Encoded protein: CASRGQGNGYTF.

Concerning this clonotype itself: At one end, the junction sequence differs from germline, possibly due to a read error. DNA for the CDR3: TGCGCCTGCAGCCAAGATAATCGAGTCGGGTATGGCTACACCTTC. Translated: CACSQDNRVGYGYTF. The chain employs TRBV4-1 and TRBJ1-2; D ambiguous. Germline V gene sequence: CDR1 MGHRA, CDR2 YSYEKL. This CDR3 is 15 amino acids long.

The DNA of the CDR3 is TGCAGTGCTAGGCCCTACCGGGACTACTCCTACAATGAGCAGTACTTC. It specifies CSARPYRDYSYNEQYF. This chain links TRBV20-1 with TRBJ2-1; TRBD2 aligns across 7 bases. The DNA end lines up better with TRBJ2-7; the J call may be wrong. Germline V lookup: CDR1 DFQATT, CDR2 SNEGSKA (reference sequence). This CDR3 is built from 16 residues.

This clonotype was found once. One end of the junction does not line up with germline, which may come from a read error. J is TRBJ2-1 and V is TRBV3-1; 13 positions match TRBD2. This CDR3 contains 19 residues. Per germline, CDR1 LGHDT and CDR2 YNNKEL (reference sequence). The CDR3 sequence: CASSSTRTSGSRGYKEQFF. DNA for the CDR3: TGTGCCAGCAGCTCGACTCGGACTAGCGGGAGCCGGGGGTACAAGGAGCAGTTCTTC.

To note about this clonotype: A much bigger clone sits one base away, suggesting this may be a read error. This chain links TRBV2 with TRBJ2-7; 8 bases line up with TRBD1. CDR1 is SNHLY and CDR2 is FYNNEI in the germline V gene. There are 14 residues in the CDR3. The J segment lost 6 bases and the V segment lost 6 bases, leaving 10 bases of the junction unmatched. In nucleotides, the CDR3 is TGTGCCAGCAGCCGCGCGGACAGGGTCTCCGAGCAGTACTTC. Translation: CASSRADRVSEQYF.

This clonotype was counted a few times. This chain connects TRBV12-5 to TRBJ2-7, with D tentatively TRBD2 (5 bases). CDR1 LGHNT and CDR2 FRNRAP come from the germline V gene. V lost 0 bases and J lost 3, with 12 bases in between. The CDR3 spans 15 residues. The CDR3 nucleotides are TGTGCTAGTGGTTTGGTACGTGGGAGTCACTACGAGCAGTACTTC. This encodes CASGLVRGSHYEQYF. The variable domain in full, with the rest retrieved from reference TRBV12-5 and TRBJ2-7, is DARVTQTPRHKVTEMGQEVTMRCQPILGHNTVFWYRQTMMQGLELLAYFRNRAPLDDSGMPKDRFSAEMPDATLATLKIQPSEPRDSAVYFCASGLVRGSHYEQYFGPGTRLTVT.